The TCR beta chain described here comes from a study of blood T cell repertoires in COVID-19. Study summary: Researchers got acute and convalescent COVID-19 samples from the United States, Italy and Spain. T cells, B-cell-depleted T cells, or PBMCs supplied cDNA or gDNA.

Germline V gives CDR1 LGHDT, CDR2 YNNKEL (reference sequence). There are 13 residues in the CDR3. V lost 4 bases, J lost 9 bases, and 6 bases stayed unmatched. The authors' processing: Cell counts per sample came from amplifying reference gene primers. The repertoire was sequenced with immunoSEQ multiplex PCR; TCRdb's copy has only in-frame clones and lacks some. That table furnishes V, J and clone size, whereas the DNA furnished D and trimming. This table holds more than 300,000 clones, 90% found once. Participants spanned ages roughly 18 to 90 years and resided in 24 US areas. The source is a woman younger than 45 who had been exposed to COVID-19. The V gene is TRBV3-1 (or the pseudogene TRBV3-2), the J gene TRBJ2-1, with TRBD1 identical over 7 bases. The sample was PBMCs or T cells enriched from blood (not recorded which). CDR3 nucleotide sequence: TGTGCCAGCAGCCTAATCCAGGGGGTTGAGCAGTTCTTC. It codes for CASSLIQGVEQFF.